The rows below give T cell receptor beta chains drawn from one sample of a study of cytomegalovirus exposure and HLA in healthy donors. Profiling relied on immunoSEQ multiplex PCR, and the TCRdb table lists in-frame clones only, not all of them. The repertoire holds approximately 100,000 clones, with 84% as singletons. Sample: PBMCs. These receptor sequences come from a woman younger than 30 in good health and CMV-seronegative. Both conserved end residues are part of each CDR3. Fields, in order: D gene, V gene, J gene, clone size, CDR3 DNA, CDR3 protein. A D gene is named only where the DNA matches it firmly. Only some rows state a clone size, as once, few, many or a class for expanded clones.

.,TRBV6-5,TRBJ1-1,.,TGTGCCAGCAGTTACGTAGGGCGGGGTGGTTTCTTT,CASSYVGRGGFF
TRBD2,TRBV13,TRBJ2-7,.,TGTGCCAGCAGCTGGACTAGCGGGGGGGTTAACTCCTACGAGCAGTACTTC,CASSWTSGGVNSYEQYF
TRBD2,TRBV5-1,TRBJ2-7,.,TGCGCCAGCAGCGTCGGGGGGAATTACGAGCAGTACTTC,CASSVGGNYEQYF
TRBD2,TRBV27,TRBJ2-2,.,TGTGCCAGCAGTGCGGTAGCGGGAGGTCGAACCGGGGAGCTGTTTTTT,CASSAVAGGRTGELFF
.,TRBV4-3,TRBJ2-5,.,TGCGCCAGCAGCCGCAACCCCCCGGGGAAAGAGACCCAGTACTTC,CASSRNPPGKETQYF
.,TRBV6-1,TRBJ2-3,.,TGTGCCAGCAGTGGTTTCGGACAATCTACGCAGTATTTT,CASSGFGQSTQYF
TRBD1,TRBV28,TRBJ1-2,.,TGTGCCAGCAGCACAGGGGGGGATGGCTACACCTTC,CASSTGGDGYTF
TRBD1,TRBV6-6,TRBJ2-1,few,TGTGCCAGCAGTTCCCGACAGGGGTCCTACAATGAGCAGTTCTTC,CASSSRQGSYNEQFF
TRBD2,TRBV4-3,TRBJ2-1,.,TGCGCCAGCAGCCAAGATACGGCTAGCGGGAGTAATGAGCAGTTCTTC,CASSQDTASGSNEQFF
TRBD2,TRBV11-2,TRBJ2-7,.,TGTGCCAGCAGCTCCGCGGGAGACGAGCAGTACTTC,CASSSAGDEQYF
.,TRBV7-2,TRBJ1-1,once,TGTGCCAGCAGCTCGCCGACATTGAACACTGAAGCTTTCTTT,CASSSPTLNTEAFF
.,TRBV7-2,TRBJ2-7,.,TGTGCCAGCAGTTCCCTCCCAGACAGAGCCTACGAGCAGTACTTC,CASSSLPDRAYEQYF
.,TRBV27,TRBJ2-3,.,TGTGCCAGCAGGAGACAGCCACGCACAGATACGCAGTATTTT,CASRRQPRTDTQYF
TRBD2,TRBV9,TRBJ2-3,.,TGTGCCAGCAGCGCAAGAGCGGGGGGGCACACAGATACGCAGTATTTT,CASSARAGGHTDTQYF
.,TRBV7-2,TRBJ2-5,.,TGTGCCAGCAGTCTTAGTACGGGACAAGAGACCCAGTACTTC,CASSLSTGQETQYF
TRBD1,TRBV7-6,TRBJ2-1,.,TGTGCCAGCAGCACGAGACAGGGTGGTGCAGGGAATGAGCAGTTCTTC,CASSTRQGGAGNEQFF
.,TRBV30,TRBJ1-2,.,TGTGCCACTCCTAGGGGCTATGGCTACACCTTC,CATPRGYGYTF
.,TRBV7-2,TRBJ2-7,.,TGTGCCAGCAGCTGGAGGGGGGGCTCCTACGAGCAGTACTTC,CASSWRGGSYEQYF
.,TRBV4-2,TRBJ2-1,once,TGTGCCAGCAGCCAAGGAAAGGGGACTTCACACAATGAGCAGTTCTTC,CASSQGKGTSHNEQFF
TRBD1,TRBV5-6,TRBJ1-2,.,TGTGGAGGTTCGAGACAGGGGATTCAGGATGGCTACACCTTC,CGGSRQGIQDGYTF
TRBD1,TRBV28,TRBJ1-5,.,TGTGCCAGCAGTTTGCCGGGACAGGGACATCAGCCCCAGCATTTT,CASSLPGQGHQPQHF
.,TRBV1,TRBJ2-3,.,TGCACCAGCATCAAACTAGCGGGAGGGGAAGATACGCAGTATTTT,CTSIKLAGGEDTQYF
TRBD1,TRBV5-1,TRBJ2-1,.,TGCGCCAGCAGCATCTCGACAGGGGTGTACAATGAGCAGTTCTTC,CASSISTGVYNEQFF
.,TRBV30,TRBJ2-5,.,TGTGCCTGGAGTGACTCCGTTCTATCGGAGACCCAGTACTTC,CAWSDSVLSETQYF
TRBD1,TRBV6-5,TRBJ1-4,few,TGTGCCAGCAGTCAGGACAGGGAGGGAGAAAAACTGTTTTTT,CASSQDREGEKLFF
.,TRBV7-2,TRBJ1-5,.,TGTGCCAGCAGCTCCGACAGGACCGATAATAATAGCAATCAGCCCCAGCATTTT,CASSSDRTDNNSNQPQHF
TRBD1,TRBV7-2,TRBJ2-7,.,TGTGCCAGCAGCTCGACAGGGGCCTACGAGCAGTACTTC,CASSSTGAYEQYF
TRBD2,TRBV4-2,TRBJ2-2,few,TGTGCCAGCAGCCAAGAAGCAGCGGGAGGGCCCGGGGCCGGGGAGCTGTTTTTT,CASSQEAAGGPGAGELFF
.,TRBV27,TRBJ2-1,.,TGTGCCAGCAGGGGCGGGGCTGAGCAGTTCTTC,CASRGGAEQFF
.,TRBV30,TRBJ2-5,.,TGTGCCTGGAGTGGAGGGTACCAAGAGACCCAGTACTTC,CAWSGGYQETQYF
TRBD2,TRBV7-9,TRBJ2-7,few,TGTGCCAGCAGTTCCCGACTAGCGGGGAGGGGCGAGCAGTACTTC,CASSSRLAGRGEQYF
.,TRBV27,TRBJ1-1,.,TGTGCCAGCAACCGACTGATGAACACTGAAGCTTTCTTT,CASNRLMNTEAFF
.,TRBV2,TRBJ2-7,.,TGTGCCAGCACAGTCGGACGGACACACCGAATATTACGAAAGCAGTACTTC,CASTVGRTHRILRKQYF
.,TRBV6-5,TRBJ2-7,.,TGTGCCAGCAGTTACTCGAGGGACACGAGCTCCTACGAGCAGTACTTC,CASSYSRDTSSYEQYF
.,TRBV6-5,TRBJ1-2,.,TGTGCCAGCAGTTCGTACGGCTATGGCTACACCTTC,CASSSYGYGYTF
TRBD1,TRBV11-3,TRBJ2-7,once,TGTGCCAGCAGCTTGGGGCAGGGGGCGAAGAACGAGCAGTACTTC,CASSLGQGAKNEQYF
TRBD1,TRBV15,TRBJ2-3,.,TGTGCCACCAGCAGCAGATTTACGGACAGGGGGACAGATACGCAGTATTTT,CATSSRFTDRGTDTQYF
.,TRBV19,TRBJ2-7,.,TGTGCCAGTAGTAACTCGACTGAGGGATACGAGCAGTACTTC,CASSNSTEGYEQYF
.,TRBV7-2,TRBJ1-2,.,TGTGCCAGCAGCTTAGGGCAGTATGGCTACACCTTC,CASSLGQYGYTF
TRBD1,TRBV6-1,TRBJ1-1,.,TGTGCCAGCAGACCGACAGGGCGGGGTAACACTGAAGCTTTCTTT,CASRPTGRGNTEAFF
.,TRBV7-8,TRBJ1-4,.,TGTGCCAGCAGCTTAGCGGACCAGGAGGAGGGGGGGACCGAAAAACTGTTTTTT,CASSLADQEEGGTEKLFF
.,TRBV27,TRBJ1-3,.,TGTGCCAGCAGTGCCCAGGGAAGGGGAAACACCATATATTTT,CASSAQGRGNTIYF
TRBD1,TRBV7-8,TRBJ2-1,.,TGTGCCAGCAGCCGATGGACAGGGCTCTCCCTCTACAATGAGCAGTTCTTC,CASSRWTGLSLYNEQFF
.,TRBV1,TRBJ2-1,.,TGCACCAGCAGCCAAGATCTTCTAGCGGCGTACAATGAGCAGTTCTTC,CTSSQDLLAAYNEQFF
TRBD1,TRBV11-2,TRBJ2-1,.,TGTGCCAGCAGCTTCCCGGGACAGGACAATGAGCAGTTCTTC,CASSFPGQDNEQFF
.,TRBV2,TRBJ2-3,.,TGTGCCAGCAGTGATTTGTTACGGGAGCTAGGTGATACGCAGTATTTT,CASSDLLRELGDTQYF